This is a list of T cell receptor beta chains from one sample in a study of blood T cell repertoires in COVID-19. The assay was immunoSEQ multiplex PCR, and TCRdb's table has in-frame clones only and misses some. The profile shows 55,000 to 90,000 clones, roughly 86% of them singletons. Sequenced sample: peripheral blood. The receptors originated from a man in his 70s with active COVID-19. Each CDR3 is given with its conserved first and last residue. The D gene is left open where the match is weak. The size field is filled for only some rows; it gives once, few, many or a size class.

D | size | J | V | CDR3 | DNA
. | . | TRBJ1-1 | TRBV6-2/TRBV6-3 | CASSYRQGPMNTEAFF | TGTGCCAGCAGTTACCGGCAGGGGCCGATGAACACTGAAGCTTTCTTT
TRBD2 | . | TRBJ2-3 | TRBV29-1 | CSYSPGGRADTQYF | TGCAGCTACTCCCCGGGGGGGCGGGCAGATACGCAGTATTTT
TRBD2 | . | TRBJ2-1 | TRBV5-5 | CASSLSGSEYNEQFF | TGTGCCAGCAGCCTCAGCGGGAGTGAATACAATGAGCAGTTCTTC
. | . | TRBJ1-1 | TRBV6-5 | CASSYLANTEAFF | TGTGCCAGCAGTTACTTAGCCAACACTGAAGCTTTCTTT
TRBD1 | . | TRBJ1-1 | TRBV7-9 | CASSPWTGSHTEAFF | TGTGCCAGCAGCCCTTGGACAGGGTCCCACACTGAAGCTTTCTTT
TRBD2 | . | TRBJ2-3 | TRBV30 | CAWSVGSGGRTGAQYF | TGTGCCTGGAGTGTAGGGTCTGGCGGGAGAACTGGGGCGCAGTATTTT
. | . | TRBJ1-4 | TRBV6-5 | CASSRGSNEKLFF | TGTGCCAGCAGCCGGGGGTCGAATGAAAAACTGTTTTTT
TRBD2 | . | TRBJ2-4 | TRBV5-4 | CASSPRSRGDIQYF | TGTGCCAGCAGCCCCCGGTCCCGGGGGGACATTCAGTACTTC
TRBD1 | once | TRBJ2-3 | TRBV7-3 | CASSLTGTGTGRAQYF | TGTGCCAGCAGCTTAACGGGGACCGGGACAGGGAGGGCGCAGTATTTT
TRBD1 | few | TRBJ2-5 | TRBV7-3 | CASSALGQDQETQYF | TGTGCCAGCAGCGCCCTGGGACAGGACCAAGAGACCCAGTACTTC
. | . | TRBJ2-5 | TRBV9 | CASSVDRVQETQYF | TGTGCCAGCAGCGTAGACAGGGTCCAAGAGACCCAGTACTTC
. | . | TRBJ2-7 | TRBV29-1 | CSVEVPPYERYF | TGCAGCGTTGAGGTCCCCCCCTACGAGCGGTACTTC
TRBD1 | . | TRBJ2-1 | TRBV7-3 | CASSQGGPSYNEQFF | TGTGCCAGCAGCCAAGGGGGCCCCTCCTACAATGAGCAGTTCTTC
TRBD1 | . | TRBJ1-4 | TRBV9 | CASSAGTGGGEKLFF | TGTGCCAGCAGCGCCGGGACAGGCGGGGGTGAAAAACTGTTTTTT